The 17 T cell receptor beta chains below all came from one sample that was sequenced in a study of blood T cells in healthy people across ages. A J-beta primer mix and a sample-barcoded 5' primer were used in a second PCR of roughly 7 to 12 cycles. One entry per CDR3 protein, called by TCRdb with MiXCR from the 5' RACE reads. The table lists roughly 500,000 distinct CDR3 sequences, 27% of them singletons, with roughly 20% in the top ten. Sequenced material: blood. These receptors were taken from an older woman in good health.

A note on this clonotype: A junction end diverges from the germline sequence, so it may reflect a read error. V usage is TRBV12-3 or TRBV12-4 and J usage is TRBJ1-2; D gene uncertain. The CDR3 spans 14 residues. CDR3 protein: CASSLTPGSYDYTF. DNA of the CDR3: TGTGCCAGCAGTTTAACGCCAGGCTCTTATGACTACACCTTC.

There are a few counts of this clonotype. This chain uses TRBV14 with TRBJ2-5; D remains unclear. The germline V and J ends were trimmed by 1 base and 2 bases, with 17 bases remaining between them. The CDR3 is 17 amino acids. Germline V gene data show CDR1 as SGHDN and CDR2 as FVKESK. The CDR3 protein is CASSQVKTSSSQETQYF. In DNA form, the CDR3 reads TGTGCCAGCAGCCAAGTTAAGACCAGTTCATCTCAAGAGACCCAGTACTTC. Supplemented by reference TRBV14 and TRBJ2-5, the full variable domain reads EAGVTQFPSHSVIEKGQTVTLRCDPISGHDNLYWYRRVMGKEIKFLLHFVKESKQDESGMPNNRFLAERTGGTYSTLKVQPAELEDSGVYFCASSQVKTSSSQETQYFGPGTRLLVL.

This chain joins TRBV6-5 and TRBJ2-3, with D perhaps assigned TRBD1 or TRBD2 (5 bases each). The germline V gene has CDR1 MNHEY and CDR2 SVGAGI. Trimming cost V 2 bases and J 0 bases, with 9 bases left between them. The CDR3 length is 15 residues. CDR3 sequence: CASSYGGFSTDTQYF. CDR3 coding DNA: TGTGCCAGCAGTTACGGGGGTTTTAGCACAGATACGCAGTATTTT.

This chain uses TRBV7-9 with TRBJ1-4; D ambiguous. With 5 bases removed from V and 7 bases from J, the gap between germline ends came to 14 bases. Looked up from germline, CDR1 is SEHNR and CDR2 is FQNEAQ (reference sequence). The CDR3 runs 14 residues. CDR3 DNA: TGTGCCAGCAGCCCAATCGGGGTGGCTGAAAAACTGTTTTTT. It codes for CASSPIGVAEKLFF.

This clonotype was detected a few times. V usage is TRBV4-1 and J usage is TRBJ2-5; the D gene is possibly TRBD1 (6 bases). Deletions cut 0 bases from V and 2 bases from J, with 10 bases between. The germline V gene has CDR1 MGHRA and CDR2 YSYEKL. The CDR3 length is 15 residues. The CDR3 DNA reads as TGCGCCAGCAGCCAAGATCAGGACAGACAAGAGACCCAGTACTTC. Protein: CASSQDQDRQETQYF.

This clonotype was counted only a few times. This chain links TRBV7-6 with TRBJ2-5, with D possibly matching TRBD2 (5 bases). The germline V gene encodes CDR1 SGHVS and CDR2 FNYEAQ. V was cut by 6 bases and J by 2 bases, with 13 bases left in between. This CDR3 is built from 14 residues. The CDR3 protein is CASRAGSGQETQYF. As DNA, the CDR3 is TGTGCCAGCAGGGCTGGAAGCGGACAAGAGACCCAGTACTTC.

This chain joins TRBV27 and TRBJ2-7; 9 bases are shared with TRBD1. Germline loops: CDR1 MNHEY, CDR2 SMNVEV (reference sequence). V shed 3 bases and J 6 bases; nucleotides not matched to a gene: 6. This CDR3 is 14 amino acids long. Here the CDR3 DNA reads TGTGCCAGCAGTTTGAGGACAGGGGAGGGCGAGCAGTACTTC. Its translation: CASSLRTGEGEQYF.

The chain uses TRBV12-3 or TRBV12-4 and TRBJ2-7, with TRBD2 matching 7 bases. With the DNA end fitting TRBJ2-1 better, the J assignment may be wrong. This CDR3 region has 13 residues. The CDR3: CASSGGLDDEQFF. As DNA, the CDR3 is TGTGCCAGCAGTGGAGGACTAGACGATGAGCAGTTCTTC.

The chain employs TRBV4-1 and TRBJ1-1; D gene ambiguous. The CDR3 runs to 13 residues. V lost 4 bases to trimming and J lost 0 bases, with 6 bases between them. The V gene's germline CDR1 is MGHRA and CDR2 YSYEKL. The CDR3 sequence is CASSPAVNTEAFF. CDR3 coding DNA: TGCGCCAGCAGCCCAGCAGTGAACACTGAAGCTTTCTTT.

The CDR3 region is CASSWDRENVEGNTEAFF. The DNA of the CDR3 is TGCGCCAGCAGCTGGGACAGGGAAAACGTCGAGGGGAACACTGAAGCTTTCTTT. The chain combines TRBV5-1 with TRBJ1-1; 9 nucleotides line up with TRBD1. In germline, CDR1 is SGHRS, CDR2 YFSETQ. This CDR3 comprises 18 residues. Trimming took 3 bases from V and 1 from J; bases not matched to a gene: 13.

This clonotype was seen more than once but under ten times. At one boundary the junction diverges from the germline segment, which might be a read error. CDR3 sequence reads: CASGLISSGGSEQFF. The CDR3 coding sequence is TGCGCCAGCGGCTTGATATCAAGCGGGGGGTCTGAGCAGTTCTTC. This rearrangement joins TRBV5-1 to TRBJ2-5; 9 bases agree with TRBD2. The J call may be in error: the DNA end matches TRBJ2-1 better. This CDR3 is built from 15 residues. Germline V CDR1 and CDR2: SGHRS, YFSETQ.

The V call is TRBV29-1, the J call TRBJ2-5; tentative D call: TRBD1 (6 bases). The DNA end is a closer match to TRBJ2-1, so the J assignment may be wrong. The CDR3 length is 17 residues. Germline loops: CDR1 SQVTM, CDR2 ANQGSEA. The CDR3 loop reads CSVEQDPGHRIPDEQFF. The CDR3, as DNA: TGCAGCGTTGAGCAAGACCCGGGACATCGAATACCAGATGAGCAGTTCTTC.

The V and J genes are TRBV29-1 and TRBJ2-5; tentatively, D is TRBD2 (5 bases). The closer fit of TRBJ2-1 to the DNA end suggests the J call may be wrong. The CDR3 is 12 amino acids. Germline V lookup: CDR1 SQVTM, CDR2 ANQGSEA. This CDR3 is CSVEGTSGEQFF. CDR3 in DNA: TGCAGCGTTGAAGGCACCAGCGGTGAGCAGTTCTTC.

The V gene is TRBV4-2, the J gene TRBJ2-2; 9 positions agree with TRBD2. With V trimmed by 3 bases and J by 0 bases, 5 bases remained unmatched. CDR1 LGHNA and CDR2 YNFKEQ come from the germline V gene. The CDR3 is 17 amino acids. The CDR3 reads CASSHHGLAPNTGELFF. In DNA form, the CDR3 reads TGTGCCAGCAGCCATCACGGACTAGCGCCGAACACCGGGGAGCTGTTTTTT.

This clonotype was counted many times. This chain joins TRBV5-1 and TRBJ2-5, with TRBD1 matching 7 bases. The CDR3 is 13 amino acids. Losses at the gene ends were 4 bases for V and 1 base for J; bases not matched to a gene: 1. CDR1 and CDR2 from the germline V gene are SGHRS and YFSETQ. The chain's CDR3 is CASSGTAQETQYF. CDR3 DNA: TGCGCCAGCAGCGGGACAGCCCAAGAGACCCAGTACTTC. The full variable domain, completed using reference TRBV5-1 and TRBJ2-5, is KAGVTQTPRYLIKTRGQQVTLSCSPISGHRSVSWYQQTPGQGLQFLFEYFSETQRNKGNFPGRFSGRQFSNSRSEMNVSTLELGDSALYLCASSGTAQETQYFGPGTRLLVL.

This rearrangement joins TRBV5-1 to TRBJ1-1; possible D gene TRBD1, 6 bases. Germline V gene lookup returns CDR1 SGHRS and CDR2 YFSETQ. The ends were cut back, 0 bases at V and 4 bases at J, with 10 bases in the middle. This CDR3 region has 14 residues. The CDR3 sequence is CASSLDVRGTEAFF. The CDR3 DNA follows: TGCGCCAGCAGCTTGGATGTCAGGGGCACTGAAGCTTTCTTT.

The V gene is TRBV9, the J gene TRBJ2-7; TRBD1 or TRBD2 may be the D gene (6 bases each). V dropped 3 bases and J dropped 6 bases, with 16 bases sitting between them. The germline V gene encodes CDR1 SGDLS and CDR2 YYNGEE. This CDR3 contains 14 residues. The chain's CDR3 is CASSAGGTVGEQYF. CDR3 nucleotide sequence: TGTGCCAGCAGCGCCGGGGGCACTGTGGGCGAGCAGTACTTC.